The 3 T cell receptor beta chains below all came from one sample that was sequenced in a study of post-analysis software for immune sequencing data. Findings and limits, study-wide: A few TRBV segments, TRBV5-6, TRBV5-1 and TRBV20-1 among them, were found more frequent in patients than controls.

The antigens of these receptors remain unknown. The TCR beta cDNA libraries carried unique molecular identifiers. From the PCR reads, TCRdb called clonotypes with MiXCR, one entry per CDR3 protein. Of about 200,000 distinct CDR3 sequences in the sample, roughly 28% are singletons; the top ten hold nearly 3.5%. Sequenced: blood. The receptor set was obtained from a girl younger than 18 with multiple sclerosis.

This clonotype was observed a single time. The genes are TRBV20-1 and TRBJ2-4; 8 bases are a match to TRBD2. With 0 bases clipped from V and 0 bases from J, the junction kept 7 bases outside the gene matches. The CDR3 extends over 17 amino acids. CDR1 is DFQATT and CDR2 is SNEGSKA in the germline V gene (reference sequence). For the CDR3, the DNA is TGCAGTGCTAGAGAACGGGCTAGCGGGTTAGCCAAAAACATTCAGTACTTC. This sequence encodes CSARERASGLAKNIQYF.

This clonotype was seen only a few times. The V gene is TRBV7-6, the J gene TRBJ1-5; D not certain. CDR3 size: 16 residues. Germline lookup yields CDR1 SGHVS and CDR2 FNYEAQ. V was pared by 1 base and J by 4 bases, with 14 bases between. CDR3 region: CASSLGSGSSNQPQHF. The CDR3 coding sequence is TGTGCCAGCAGCTTAGGTTCTGGGAGCTCGAATCAGCCCCAGCATTTT.

This chain joins TRBV21-1 and TRBJ2-3; TRBD1 reflects the table's D call only, with no check against the DNA. TRBV21-1 is deemed a pseudogene. The CDR3 runs to 13 residues. The CDR3 loop reads CASSRIRGGTQYF. CDR3 in DNA: TGTGCCAGCAGCAGGATACGGGGCGGTACGCAGTATTTT.